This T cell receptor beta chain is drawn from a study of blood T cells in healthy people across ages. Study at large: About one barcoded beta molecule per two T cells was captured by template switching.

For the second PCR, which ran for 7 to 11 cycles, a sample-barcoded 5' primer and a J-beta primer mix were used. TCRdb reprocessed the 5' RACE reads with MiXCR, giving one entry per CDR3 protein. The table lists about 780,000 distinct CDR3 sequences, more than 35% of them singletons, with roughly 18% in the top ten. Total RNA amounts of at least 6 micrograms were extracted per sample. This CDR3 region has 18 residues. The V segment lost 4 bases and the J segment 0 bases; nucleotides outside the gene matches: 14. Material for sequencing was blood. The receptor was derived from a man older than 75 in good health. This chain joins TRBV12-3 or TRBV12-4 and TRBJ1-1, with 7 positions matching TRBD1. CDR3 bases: TGTGCCAGCAGTTCCTACTTAGGGGGCAGCTTAGTGAACACTGAAGCTTTCTTT. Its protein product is CASSSYLGGSLVNTEAFF.